Reported below is one TCR beta chain. This clonotype was recorded at least ten times. Its antigen is currently not known. No much larger clonotype is one base removed from it; base qualities were not supplied. Sequencing took place on an Illumina MiniSeq. TCRs were amplified for 20 to 25 PCR cycles with Phusion, using a constant-region primer paired with the adapter attached to the V primers. The isolated mRNA was amplified using the MessageAmp II aRNA Amplification Kit, with in vitro transcription performed for 15 to 20 hours at 37 degrees C. The Dynabeads mRNA DIRECT Purification Kit was used to isolate mRNA for TCR sequencing. Indexed Illumina adapters were added in a second Phusion PCR of 25 to 30 cycles, and the PCR products were purified with AMPure XP beads. Concerning the study's data processing: Custom Perl scripts were used to pool TCR sequences that encoded the same protein, to remove out-of-frame sequences, and to calculate the abundance of each clonotype. The analysis excluded TCR sequences that were supported by just one read. Shannon entropy, Gini index, clonality, richness, and the frequency of TCRs shared between repertoires were included as repertoire metrics. TCRdb cleaned the public reads at Q25 with fastp, built clones with MiXCR and kept in-frame beta chains. One record per CDR3 amino acid sequence lists the most common genes and DNA. What appears here as the V and J calls and clone size reflects TCRdb's work, not the paper's. The sample records about 46,000 distinct CDR3 sequences, roughly 12% of which are singletons. About 6.2% of the sample belongs to the ten largest clones.

From a lookup of the germline V gene (reference sequence), CDR1 and CDR2 are DFQATT and SNEGSKA. CDR3 length: 14 amino acids, cysteine to phenylalanine. The read is trimmed to its CDR3 DNA, 42 bases read in frame from base 1. A distance of 12 bases separates the germline ends of V and J, which lose 3 bases and 4 bases respectively. The source of the sample is a study of low-dose radiotherapy and immunotherapy resistance in tumors (dated by TCRdb to 2022 to 2024). Background on the whole study: Cohort 1 received 0.5 Gy per fraction every 2 weeks, with a prescribed total PTV dose of 6.5 Gy. Eight patients were included in the translational analysis: three from the first dose cohort and the first five from the second dose cohort. Nivolumab was administered intravenously as a 240 mg flat dose every two weeks, and ipilimumab was administered intravenously at 1 mg/kg every six weeks. Aspirin 300 mg was taken orally once daily by patients for four cycles, starting on cycle 1 day 1. No randomization into treatment groups was done for the people taking part in the trial. An Illumina MiniSeq instrument was used to deep-sequence the TCRalpha and TCRbeta libraries. Superscript III and a set of TRAV- and TRBV-specific primers were used to synthesize first-strand cDNA, so that both TCRalpha and TCRbeta chains were covered. Intravenous cyclophosphamide at 200 mg/m2 was administered every two weeks, one day ahead of each radiation and immunotherapy administration. For Cohort 2, the dose was 1 Gy per fraction given every two weeks, adding up to 13 Gy in total across 26 weeks.

The sample's time point label, in plain terms: before trial treatment. The donors took part in RACIN, a single-arm, phase I, dose-escalation trial that combined nivolumab, ipilimumab, aspirin, low-dose cyclophosphamide and low-dose radiotherapy. To be eligible, a patient needed to have an advanced solid tumor that was TIL-negative. The source is a female donor with ovarian cancer. The chain joins TRBV20-1 to TRBJ2-2; TRBD2 is a weak D gene call, 6 bases matching. The material was PBMCs, obtained before treatment. CDR3 reads: CSARRGSGTGELFF. The DNA reads as follows: TGCAGTGCTAGGCGGGGATCCGGCACCGGGGAGCTGTTTTTT.